One and the same sample provided the 11 T cell receptor beta chains below, sequenced in a study of tumor and adjacent non-tumor tissue in lung cancer (dated by TCRdb to 2016 to 2019). Bulk unsorted tissue served as the source for RNA extraction, and RNA quality was assessed using a NanoDrop ND-1000 and an Agilent 2100. For the normal lung samples, distant non-tumor tissue was collected more than 3 cm away from the tumor edge. Receptor libraries were prepared by multiplex PCR. Reads for this sample came from an Illumina HiSeq 2500. TCRbeta libraries were constructed through three rounds of nested PCR with primers (Table S4) according to protocols modified from ARM-PCR. Starting from the raw public reads, TCRdb applied fastp trimming at Q25, assembled clones with MiXCR and retained in-frame beta chains. One record per CDR3 amino acid sequence lists the most common genes and DNA. A total of 50,000 to 70,000 distinct CDR3 sequences appear in this sample, about 61% of them only once. Together, the top ten hold 25% to 35% of the sample.

The sequenced sample consisted of distant non-tumor lung tissue. The receptors stem from a man aged 65 to 79 with non-small cell lung cancer.

This chain joins TRBV10-2 and TRBJ1-1, with no clear D. With 6 bases removed from V and 4 bases from J, the gap between germline ends came to 18 bases. Germline V gene data show CDR1 as WSHSY and CDR2 as SAAADI. The CDR3 is made up of 15 amino acids. The DNA for the CDR3 is TGCGCCAGCAGGGAAAACGACGAGACTACCACTGAAGCTTTCTTT. This translates into CASRENDETTTEAFF.

This clonotype was picked up many times. The chain has TRBV4-2 and TRBJ1-5; D gene unclear. The CDR3 is 15 residues long. V was pared by 0 bases and J by 0 bases, with 6 bases between. From germline, CDR1 is LGHNA and CDR2 YNFKEQ. The CDR3 spells CASSQDGFSNQPQHF. The DNA for the CDR3 is TGTGCCAGCAGCCAAGATGGGTTTAGCAATCAGCCCCAGCATTTT.

This clonotype was counted a few times. It may be a read error: a sequence one base away is much more abundant. The chain couples TRBV6-1 to TRBJ2-3, with 9 positions matching TRBD1. The CDR3 is 14 amino acids. From germline, CDR1 is MNHNS and CDR2 SASEGT. The CDR3 nucleotides are TGTACCAGCAGGATACAGGGGGCCACAGATACGCAGTATTTT. Protein sequence: CTSRIQGATDTQYF.

As regards this clonotype: In this CDR3 the conserved last residue, phenylalanine or tryptophan, is missing, so a read error is likely. This chain connects TRBV6-5 to TRBJ2-7, with D tentatively TRBD1 (6 bases). Germline V gene data show CDR1 as MNHEY and CDR2 as SVGAGI. Trimming stripped 7 bases from V and 8 bases from J, with 24 bases between. The CDR3 has 15 residues. CDR3 protein: CASNYSSDSGSKQYL. In DNA, the CDR3 is TGTGCCAGCAACTACTCCTCGGACAGCGGAAGTAAGCAGTACCTC.

On this clonotype: Given the absence of the conserved phenylalanine or tryptophan at the CDR3 end, a read error is likely. The chain employs TRBV6-6 and TRBJ2-5, with D maybe TRBD2 (6 bases). The ends were cut back, 6 bases at V and 4 bases at J, with 18 bases in the middle. The CDR3 totals 15 residues. CDR1 is MNHNY and CDR2 is SVGAGI in the germline V gene (reference sequence). The CDR3: CASSAWEVGGETQYL. CDR3 in DNA: TGTGCCAGCAGCGCCTGGGAGGTTGGAGGAGAGACCCAGTACTTA.

Points on this clonotype: The junction differs from germline at one of its ends, possibly a read error. The chain recombines TRBV30 with TRBJ1-4; tentative D call: TRBD1 (6 bases). Germline assignment: CDR1 GTSNPN and CDR2 SVGIG (reference sequence). This CDR3 has 16 residues. Written as DNA, the CDR3 is TGTGTCTGGAGTGCCAAGCAGGGGAGGCGTAATGAAAAACTGTTTTTT. Translating gives CVWSAKQGRRNEKLFF.

Regarding this clonotype: A much larger clone differs from this one at a single base, so this may be a read error. J is TRBJ1-2 and V is TRBV6-6; 11 bases align to TRBD1. Unmatched junction bases numbered 11, after V lost 9 bases and J lost 8 bases. The CDR3 covers 14 residues. Germline V lookup: CDR1 MNHNY, CDR2 SVGAGI (reference sequence). In nucleotides, the CDR3 is TGTGCCAGAAGTGCAGGACAGGGGGCCTTAGGCTACACCTTC. Amino acids: CARSAGQGALGYTF.

This clonotype was recorded only once. This may come from a read error, since a much larger clone is one base off. The chain links TRBV20-1 to TRBJ1-5; D unresolved. Germline CDR1 and CDR2: DFQATT and SNEGSKA (reference sequence). The CDR3 consists of 13 residues. V lost 5 bases to trimming and J lost 3 bases, with 11 bases between them. CDR3 DNA: TGCAGTGCTGGCAAAGGCCCCAATCAGCCCCAGCATTTT. Translated, it gives CSAGKGPNQPQHF.

On this clonotype itself: A much more abundant neighbour one base away suggests this may be a read error. In this CDR3 the conserved last residue, phenylalanine or tryptophan, is missing, so a read error is likely. The chain uses TRBV12-3 or TRBV12-4 and TRBJ2-2; D not resolved. Trimming shortened V by 6 bases and J by 3 bases, and 5 bases separated the two germline ends. This CDR3 region has 12 residues. CDR3 bases: TGTGCCAGCAGCCGGGACACCGGGGAGCTGTTTTAT. Protein: CASSRDTGELFY.

The J gene is TRBJ1-3, the V gene TRBV4-1; D is uncertain. V lost 1 base, J lost 0 bases, and 10 bases lay in between. The CDR3 consists of 16 residues. Germline V gene data show CDR1 as MGHRA and CDR2 as YSYEKL. The CDR3 sequence is CASSQVHPISGNTIYF. DNA for the CDR3: TGCGCCAGCAGCCAAGTACATCCAATCTCTGGAAACACCATATATTTT.

As for this clonotype: Given a much more abundant clone one base away, this may be a read error. V gene TRBV7-8 combines with J gene TRBJ2-2; D is uncertain. From germline, CDR1 is SGHVS and CDR2 FQNEAQ. Trimming left V 10 bases short and J 5 bases short, with 11 bases between. CDR3 length equals 12 residues. DNA for the CDR3: TGTGCCATCAGAGCTGGAACCGGGGAGCTGTTTTTT. Amino acid sequence: CAIRAGTGELFF. Combining the CDR3 with reference TRBV7-8 and TRBJ2-2 gives the whole variable domain GAGVSQSPRYKVAKRGQDVALRCDPISGHVSLFWYQQALGQGPEFLTYFQNEAQLDKSGLPSDRFFAERPEGSVSTLKIQRTQQEDSAVYLCAIRAGTGELFFGEGSRLTVL.